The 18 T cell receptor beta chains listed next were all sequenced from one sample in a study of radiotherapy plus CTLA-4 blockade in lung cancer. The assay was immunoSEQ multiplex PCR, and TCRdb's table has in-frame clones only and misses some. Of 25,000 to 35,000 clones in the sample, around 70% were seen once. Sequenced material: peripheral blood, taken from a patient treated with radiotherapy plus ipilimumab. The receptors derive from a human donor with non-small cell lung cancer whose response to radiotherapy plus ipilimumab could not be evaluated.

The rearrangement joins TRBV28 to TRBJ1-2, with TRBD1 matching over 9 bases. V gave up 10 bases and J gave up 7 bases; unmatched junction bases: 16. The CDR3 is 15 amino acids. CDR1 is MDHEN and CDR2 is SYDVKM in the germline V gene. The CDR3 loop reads CATSGTGTLGGGYTF. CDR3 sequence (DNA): TGTGCCACCTCCGGGACAGGGACCCTTGGGGGTGGCTACACCTTC.

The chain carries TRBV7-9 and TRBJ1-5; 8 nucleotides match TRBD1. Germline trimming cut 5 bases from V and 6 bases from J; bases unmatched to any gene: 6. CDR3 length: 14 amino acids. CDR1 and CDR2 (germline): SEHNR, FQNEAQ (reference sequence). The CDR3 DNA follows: TGTGCCAGCAGCGTGACAGGGGAGCGTCAGCCCCAGCATTTT. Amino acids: CASSVTGERQPQHF.

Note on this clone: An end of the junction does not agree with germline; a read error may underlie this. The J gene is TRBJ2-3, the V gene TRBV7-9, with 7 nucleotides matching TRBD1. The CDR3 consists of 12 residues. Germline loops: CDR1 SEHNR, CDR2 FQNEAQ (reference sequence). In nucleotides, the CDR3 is TGTGCCAGCAGCCCGGGGACAGAAACGCAGTATTTT. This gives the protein CASSPGTETQYF.

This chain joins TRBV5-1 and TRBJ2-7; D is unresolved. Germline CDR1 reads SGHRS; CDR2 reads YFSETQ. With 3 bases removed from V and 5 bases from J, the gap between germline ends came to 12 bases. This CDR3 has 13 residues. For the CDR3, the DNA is TGCGCCAGCAGCTCACCACTAAGGAACGAGCAGTACTTC. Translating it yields CASSSPLRNEQYF.

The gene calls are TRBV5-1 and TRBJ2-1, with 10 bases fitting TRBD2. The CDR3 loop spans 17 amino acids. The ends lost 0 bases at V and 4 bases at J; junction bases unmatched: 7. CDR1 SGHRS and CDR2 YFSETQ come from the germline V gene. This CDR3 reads CASSLGPLAGGYNEQFF. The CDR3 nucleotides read TGCGCCAGCAGCTTGGGTCCCTTAGCGGGAGGTTACAATGAGCAGTTCTTC.

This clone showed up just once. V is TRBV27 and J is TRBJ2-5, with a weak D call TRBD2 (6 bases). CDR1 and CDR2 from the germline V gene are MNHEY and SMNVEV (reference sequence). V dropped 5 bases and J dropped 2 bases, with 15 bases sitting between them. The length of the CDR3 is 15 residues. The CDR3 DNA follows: TGTGCCAGCAGTCCTCTTAGCGGCGGACAAGAGACCCAGTACTTC. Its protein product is CASSPLSGGQETQYF.

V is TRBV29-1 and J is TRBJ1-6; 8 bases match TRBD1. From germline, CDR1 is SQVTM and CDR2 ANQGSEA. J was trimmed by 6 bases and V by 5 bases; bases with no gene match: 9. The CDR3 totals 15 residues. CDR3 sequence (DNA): TGCAGCGTTATGGAGCAAACAGGGGGTAATTCACCCCTCCACTTT. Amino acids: CSVMEQTGGNSPLHF. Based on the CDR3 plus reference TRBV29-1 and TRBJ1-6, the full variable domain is SAVISQKPSRDICQRGTSLTIQCQVDSQVTMMFWYRQQPGQSLTLIATANQGSEATYESGFVIDKFPISRPNLTFSTLTVSNMSPEDSSIYLCSVMEQTGGNSPLHFGNGTRLTVT.

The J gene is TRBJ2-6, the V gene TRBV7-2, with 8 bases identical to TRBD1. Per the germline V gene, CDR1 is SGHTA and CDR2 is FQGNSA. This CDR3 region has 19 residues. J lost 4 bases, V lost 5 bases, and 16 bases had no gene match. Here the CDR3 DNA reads TGTGCCAGCAGCGTCCGGGACAGGCCTTCGGGGTCCGGGGCCAACGTCCTGACTTTC. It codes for CASSVRDRPSGSGANVLTF.

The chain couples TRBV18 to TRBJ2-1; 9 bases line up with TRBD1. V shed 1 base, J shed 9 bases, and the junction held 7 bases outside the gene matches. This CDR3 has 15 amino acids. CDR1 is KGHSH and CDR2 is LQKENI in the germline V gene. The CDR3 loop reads CASSPLNDRGSEQFF. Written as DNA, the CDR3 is TGTGCCAGCTCACCACTCAACGACAGGGGGAGTGAGCAGTTCTTC. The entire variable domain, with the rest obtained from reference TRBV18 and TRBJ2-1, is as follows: NAGVMQNPRHLVRRRGQEARLRCSPMKGHSHVYWYRQLPEEGLKFMVYLQKENIIDESGMPKERFSAEFPKEGPSILRIQQVVRGDSAAYFCASSPLNDRGSEQFFGPGTRLTVL.

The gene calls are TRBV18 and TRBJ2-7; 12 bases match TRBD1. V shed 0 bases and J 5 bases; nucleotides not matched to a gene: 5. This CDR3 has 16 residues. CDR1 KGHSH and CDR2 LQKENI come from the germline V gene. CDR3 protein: CASSPPLGQGADEQYF. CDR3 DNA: TGTGCCAGCTCACCACCGCTGGGACAGGGGGCTGACGAGCAGTACTTC.

CDR3 DNA sequence: TGTGCCAGCAGCTGGGCATCAGGGGCCACTGAAGCTTTCTTT. It yields the protein CASSWASGATEAFF. The V and J genes are TRBV5-5 and TRBJ1-1; D perhaps matches TRBD1 (6 bases). With 3 bases removed from V and 4 bases from J, the gap between germline ends came to 13 bases. Germline V lookup: CDR1 SGHKS, CDR2 YYEKEE (reference sequence). The CDR3 runs to 14 residues.

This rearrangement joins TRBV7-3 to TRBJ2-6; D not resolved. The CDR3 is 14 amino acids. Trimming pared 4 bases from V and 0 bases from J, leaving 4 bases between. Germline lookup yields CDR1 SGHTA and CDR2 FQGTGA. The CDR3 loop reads CASSYSSGANVLTF. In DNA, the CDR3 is TGTGCCAGCAGCTACAGCTCTGGGGCCAACGTCCTGACTTTC. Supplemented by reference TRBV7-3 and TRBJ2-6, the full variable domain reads GAGVSQTPSNKVTEKGKYVELRCDPISGHTALYWYRQSLGQGPEFLIYFQGTGAADDSGLPNDRFFAVRPEGSVSTLKIQRTERGDSAVYLCASSYSSGANVLTFGAGSRLTVL.

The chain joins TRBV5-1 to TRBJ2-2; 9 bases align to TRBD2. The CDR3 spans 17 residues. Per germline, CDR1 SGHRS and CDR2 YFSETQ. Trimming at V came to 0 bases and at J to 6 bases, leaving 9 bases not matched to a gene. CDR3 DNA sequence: TGCGCCAGCAGCTTGGCTCGGCTAGCGGGATCCCCCGGGGAGCTGTTTTTT. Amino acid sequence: CASSLARLAGSPGELFF.

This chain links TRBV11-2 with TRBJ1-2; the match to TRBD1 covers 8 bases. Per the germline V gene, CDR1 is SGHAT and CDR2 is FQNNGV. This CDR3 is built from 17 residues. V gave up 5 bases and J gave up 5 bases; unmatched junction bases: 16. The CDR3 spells CASSLRTGSGILYGYTF. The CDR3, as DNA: TGTGCCAGCAGCCTACGGACAGGGTCTGGCATACTTTATGGCTACACCTTC. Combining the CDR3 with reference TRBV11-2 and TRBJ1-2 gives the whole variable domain EAGVAQSPRYKIIEKRQSVAFWCNPISGHATLYWYQQILGQGPKLLIQFQNNGVVDDSQLPKDRFSAERLKGVDSTLKIQPAKLEDSAVYLCASSLRTGSGILYGYTFGSGTRLTVV.

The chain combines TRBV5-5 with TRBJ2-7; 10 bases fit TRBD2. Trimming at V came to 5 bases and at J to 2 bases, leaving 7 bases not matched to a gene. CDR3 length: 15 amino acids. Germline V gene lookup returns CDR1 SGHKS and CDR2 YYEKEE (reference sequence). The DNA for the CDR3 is TGTGCCAGCAGTTTGAGACTAGCGGGCGCCTACGAGCAGTACTTC. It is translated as CASSLRLAGAYEQYF.

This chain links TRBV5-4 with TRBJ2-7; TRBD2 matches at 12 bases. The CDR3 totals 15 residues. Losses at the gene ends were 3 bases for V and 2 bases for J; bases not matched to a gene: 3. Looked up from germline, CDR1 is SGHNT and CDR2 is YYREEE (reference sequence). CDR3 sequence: CASSSGLAGAYEQYF. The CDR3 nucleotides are TGTGCCAGCAGCTCGGGACTAGCGGGCGCCTACGAGCAGTACTTC.

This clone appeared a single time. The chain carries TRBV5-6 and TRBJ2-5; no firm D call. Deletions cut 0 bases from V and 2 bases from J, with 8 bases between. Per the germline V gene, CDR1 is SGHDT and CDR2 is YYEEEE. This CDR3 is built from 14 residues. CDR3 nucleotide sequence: TGTGCCAGCAGCTTGGTACAGATTCAAGAGACCCAGTACTTC. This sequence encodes CASSLVQIQETQYF.

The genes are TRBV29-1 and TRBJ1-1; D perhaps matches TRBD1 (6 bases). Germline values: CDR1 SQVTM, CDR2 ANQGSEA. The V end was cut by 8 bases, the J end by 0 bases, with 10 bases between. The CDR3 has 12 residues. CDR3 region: CSSGQMNTEAFF. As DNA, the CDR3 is TGCAGCTCAGGACAGATGAACACTGAAGCTTTCTTT.